These T cell receptor beta chains were read from a single sample in a study of blood T cells in healthy people across ages. TCRdb re-called the 5' RACE reads with MiXCR, one entry per CDR3 protein. This table has 380,000 or so distinct CDR3 sequences, about 49% appearing once. Sequencing used blood. The receptor source for this set is a man in his fifties or sixties in good health. The CDR3 runs from the conserved cysteine through the conserved F or W. The order of the fields is V gene, CDR3 length, clone size, D gene, J gene, CDR3 DNA, CDR3 protein. A D gene is named only where the DNA matches it firmly. The listing skips clone size in some rows; elsewhere it reads once, few, many or a size class.

>TRBV6-1|14|NA|NA|TRBJ2-1
TGTGCCAGCCTTACAGGGTTAAGGTACAATGAGCAGTTCTTC
CASLTGLRYNEQFF
>TRBV7-8|15|NA|TRBD1|TRBJ2-3
TGTGCCAGCAGCCCGGACAGGGGATCTTTGTATACGCAGTATTTT
CASSPDRGSLYTQYF
>TRBV7-6|14|NA|NA|TRBJ2-7
TGTGCCAGCAGCTTAACCCCTCAGGGCGGCGAGCAGTACTTC
CASSLTPQGGEQYF
>TRBV7-2|13|few|NA|TRBJ1-2
TGTGCCAGCAGCCGTCAATCGGGGAGCGGCTACACCTTC
CASSRQSGSGYTF
>TRBV7-9|16|NA|TRBD1|TRBJ2-1
TGTGCCAGCAGCACCCGACAGGGTAGCTCCTACAATGAGCAGTTCTTC
CASSTRQGSSYNEQFF
>TRBV3-1|14|many|NA|TRBJ1-6
TGTGCCAGCAGCGCCCCGGGGGCGAATTCACCCCTCCACTTT
CASSAPGANSPLHF
>TRBV20-1|12|NA|NA|TRBJ1-4
TGCAGTGCTACGGAGTATGGGGAAAAACTGTTTTTT
CSATEYGEKLFF
>TRBV6-5|12|NA|NA|TRBJ2-5
TGTGCCAGCAGAAGAACCCAAGAGACCCAGTACTTC
CASRRTQETQYF
>TRBV7-2|15|NA|NA|TRBJ2-3
TGTGCCAGCAGCTTAACGGCGGGGTTGTCAGATACGCAGTATTTT
CASSLTAGLSDTQYF
>TRBV18|13|NA|NA|TRBJ1-1
TGTGCCAGCGCACTAGACTTGAACACTGAAGCTTTCTTT
CASALDLNTEAFF
>TRBV7-6|14|NA|NA|TRBJ1-5
TGTGCCAGCAGCTTATGGGGTCGCAATCAGCCCCAGCATTTT
CASSLWGRNQPQHF
>TRBV21-1|15|NA|NA|TRBJ2-7
TGTGCCAGCAGCAAATGCAACGCAAGCTCCTACGAGCAGTACTTC
CASSKCNASSYEQYF
>TRBV4-3|15|NA|TRBD1|TRBJ1-6
TGCGCCAGCAGCCAAGCTGGCAGGGGGGGTTCACCCCTCCACTTT
CASSQAGRGGSPLHF
>TRBV20-1|14|NA|TRBD1|TRBJ1-2
TGCAGTGCTAGGGGGACAGAGGGTAGTAACGGCTACACCTTC
CSARGTEGSNGYTF
>TRBV6-5|15|few|TRBD2|TRBJ2-1
TGTGCCAGCAGTTACTCGAGCGGGGACTACAATGAGCAGTTCTTC
CASSYSSGDYNEQFF
>TRBV29-1|12|few|NA|TRBJ2-7
TGCAGCGTTGGGCTTTCCCAATACGAGCAGTACTTC
CSVGLSQYEQYF
>TRBV28|11|NA|NA|TRBJ2-7
TGTGCCAGCAAAACTTACTACGGGCAGTACTTC
CASKTYYGQYF
>TRBV3-1|14|NA|NA|TRBJ1-2
TGTGCCAGCAGCCAAAATCCGGATAAAGAGGGCTACACCTTC
CASSQNPDKEGYTF
>TRBV2|14|few|NA|TRBJ2-5
TGTGCCAGCGGTTTCGGCGGGGCCCAAGAGACCCAGTACTTC
CASGFGGAQETQYF
>TRBV7-9|13|NA|NA|TRBJ2-5
TGTGCCAGCAGTATCGAGTCCCAAGGCGGGCAGTACTTC
CASSIESQGGQYF
>TRBV2|18|NA|NA|TRBJ2-7
TGTGCCAGCAGTGACCGCGCAGGGGCCTCTAAAAGCTCCTACGAGCAGTACTTC
CASSDRAGASKSSYEQYF
>TRBV6-1|14|NA|NA|TRBJ2-3
TGTGCCAGCAGTGAAGTGCGGGGTCCAGATACGCAGTATTTT
CASSEVRGPDTQYF
>TRBV10-3|13|NA|NA|TRBJ2-3
TGTGCCATCAGTGAGTCGAATCCCGCTACGCAGTATTTT
CAISESNPATQYF
>TRBV6-2/TRBV6-3|15|NA|NA|TRBJ2-5
TGTGCCAGCAGTTCGCTGACGGGGCTGGGGGAGACCCAGTACTTC
CASSSLTGLGETQYF
>TRBV7-8|14|few|NA|TRBJ2-1
TGTGCCAGCAGCTTAACGGAATCCTACAATGAGCAGTTCTTC
CASSLTESYNEQFF
>TRBV6-2/TRBV6-3|11|NA|NA|TRBJ1-5
TGTGCCAGCAGACAGCGGGGGCCCCAGCATTTT
CASRQRGPQHF